This entry features one T cell receptor (beta chain) sequence. Its matching antigen is unknown. The data derive from a study of cytomegalovirus exposure and HLA in healthy donors. Turning to the study itself: The roughly 120 validation repertoires matched the 666 first-cohort repertoires in platform, a later analysis reported. General study findings and limits: The study put under 200 TCR beta chains on its list as cytomegalovirus-associated.

The CDR3 runs to 16 residues. V was pared by 0 bases and J by 6 bases, with 15 bases between. Germline V gene sequence: CDR1 MGHRA, CDR2 YSYEKL. The assay was immunoSEQ multiplex PCR, and TCRdb's table has in-frame clones only and misses some. The table includes 120,000 to 150,000 clones, approximately 88% detected once. The chain uses TRBV4-1 and TRBJ1-5, with a tentative D call TRBD1 (6 bases). The receptor's source is a young man in good health and CMV-seropositive. Source material: PBMCs. The CDR3 bases are TGCGCCAGCAGCCAAGATTCAGGGGAAGTGGGTCAGCCCCAGCATTTT. Translated, it gives CASSQDSGEVGQPQHF.